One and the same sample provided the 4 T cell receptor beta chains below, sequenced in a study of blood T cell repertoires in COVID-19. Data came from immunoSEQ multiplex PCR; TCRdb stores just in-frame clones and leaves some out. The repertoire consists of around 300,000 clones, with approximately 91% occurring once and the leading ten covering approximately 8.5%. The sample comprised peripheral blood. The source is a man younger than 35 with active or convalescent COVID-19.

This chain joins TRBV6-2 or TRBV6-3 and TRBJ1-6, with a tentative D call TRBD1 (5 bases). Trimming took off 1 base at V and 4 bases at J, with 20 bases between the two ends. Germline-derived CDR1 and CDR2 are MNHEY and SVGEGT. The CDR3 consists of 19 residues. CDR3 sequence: CASSYLRTSRSFYNSPLHF. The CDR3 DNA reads TGTGCCAGCAGTTACTTGAGGACAAGCCGATCCTTTTATAATTCACCCCTCCACTTT.

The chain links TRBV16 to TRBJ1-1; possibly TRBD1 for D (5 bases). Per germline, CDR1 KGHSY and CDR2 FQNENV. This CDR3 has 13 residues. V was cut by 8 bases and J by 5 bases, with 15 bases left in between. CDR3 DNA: TGTGCCAGCTCGCCGGGCAGGGCGACTGAAGCTTTCTTT. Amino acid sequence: CASSPGRATEAFF.

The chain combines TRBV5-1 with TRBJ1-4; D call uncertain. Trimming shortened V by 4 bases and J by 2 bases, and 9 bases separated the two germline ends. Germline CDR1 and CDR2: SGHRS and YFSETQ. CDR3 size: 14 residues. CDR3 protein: CASSSDTTNEKLFF. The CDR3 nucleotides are TGCGCCAGCAGCAGTGACACCACTAATGAAAAACTGTTTTTT. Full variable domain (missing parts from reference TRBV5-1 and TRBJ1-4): KAGVTQTPRYLIKTRGQQVTLSCSPISGHRSVSWYQQTPGQGLQFLFEYFSETQRNKGNFPGRFSGRQFSNSRSEMNVSTLELGDSALYLCASSSDTTNEKLFFGSGTQLSVL.

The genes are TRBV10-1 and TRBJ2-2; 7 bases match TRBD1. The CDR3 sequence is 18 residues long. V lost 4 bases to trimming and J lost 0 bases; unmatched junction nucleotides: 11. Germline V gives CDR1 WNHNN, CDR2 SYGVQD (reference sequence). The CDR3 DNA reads TGCGCCAGCAGTGGACCTCTGTATGGGACAGCGAACACCGGGGAGCTGTTTTTT. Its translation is CASSGPLYGTANTGELFF.